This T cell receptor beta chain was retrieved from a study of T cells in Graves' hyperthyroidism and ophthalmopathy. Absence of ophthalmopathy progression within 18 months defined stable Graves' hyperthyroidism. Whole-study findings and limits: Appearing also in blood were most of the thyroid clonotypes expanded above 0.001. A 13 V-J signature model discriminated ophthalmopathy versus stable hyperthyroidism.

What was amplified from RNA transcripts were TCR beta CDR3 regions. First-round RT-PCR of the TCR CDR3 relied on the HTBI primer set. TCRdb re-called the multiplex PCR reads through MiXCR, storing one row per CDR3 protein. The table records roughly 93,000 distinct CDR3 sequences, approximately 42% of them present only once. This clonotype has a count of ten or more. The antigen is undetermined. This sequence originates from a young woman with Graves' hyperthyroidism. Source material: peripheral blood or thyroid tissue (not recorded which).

The CDR3 region is CASSYSWMNTEAFF. Written as DNA, the CDR3 is TGTGCCAGCTCCTACTCCTGGATGAACACTGAAGCTTTCTTT. V gene TRBV27 combines with J gene TRBJ1-1, with no clear D. The CDR3 sequence is 14 residues long. Germline CDR1 MNHEY, CDR2 SMNVEV (reference sequence). The ends were cut back, 8 bases at V and 0 bases at J, with 13 bases in the middle.